The rows below give T cell receptor beta chains drawn from one sample of a study of blood T cell repertoires in COVID-19. TCRdb's table, derived via immunoSEQ multiplex PCR, lists solely in-frame clones and lacks some. The sample records more than 35,000 clones, about four fifths being singletons. Sample: peripheral blood. Receptors originate from a man aged 50 to 59 with active or convalescent COVID-19. Both conserved end residues are trimmed from each CDR3. Fields, in order: V gene, J gene, CDR3 length, CDR3 protein.

V: TRBV19; J: TRBJ1-1; length: 11; CDR3: ASSTTGDTEAF
V: TRBV29-1; J: TRBJ2-1; length: 12; CDR3: SSVLAVQHNEQF
V: TRBV5-1; J: TRBJ2-7; length: 13; CDR3: ASSLSGQGRYEQY
V: TRBV3-1/TRBV3-2; J: TRBJ2-7; length: 16; CDR3: ASSQDGIRRGSSYEQY
V: TRBV5-8; J: TRBJ1-2; length: 11; CDR3: ASSFRGGYGYT
V: TRBV27; J: TRBJ1-5; length: 12; CDR3: ASSLQQFHQPQH
V: TRBV12-5; J: TRBJ1-1; length: 12; CDR3: ASGLVTRSAEAF
V: TRBV4-1; J: TRBJ2-3; length: 13; CDR3: ASSQGQVLTDTQY
V: TRBV27; J: TRBJ2-7; length: 14; CDR3: ASSFPRQGIAYEQY
V: TRBV6-1; J: TRBJ1-5; length: 15; CDR3: ASSESAGGLSNQPQH
V: TRBV11-2; J: TRBJ1-1; length: 11; CDR3: ASSLRVNTEAF
V: TRBV27; J: TRBJ1-1; length: 12; CDR3: ASSRDNVGTEAF
V: TRBV19; J: TRBJ1-6; length: 15; CDR3: ASTPGGSSSYNSPLH
V: TRBV7-2; J: TRBJ2-7; length: 13; CDR3: ASSLARTSSYEQY
V: TRBV6-5; J: TRBJ1-1; length: 13; CDR3: ASTQPGGPNTEAF
V: TRBV10-3; J: TRBJ1-4; length: 11; CDR3: AIKAGTNEKLF
V: TRBV24-1; J: TRBJ1-2; length: 12; CDR3: ATDRDRTNYGYT
V: TRBV11-2; J: TRBJ1-1; length: 11; CDR3: ASSLSRGDEAF
V: TRBV6-5; J: TRBJ1-1; length: 11; CDR3: ASRTGRNTEAF
V: TRBV27; J: TRBJ2-3; length: 13; CDR3: ASSLSGRGTDTQY
V: TRBV9; J: TRBJ1-1; length: 15; CDR3: ASSARETGTPNTEAF
V: TRBV6-4; J: TRBJ2-1; length: 13; CDR3: ASLRGPPFYNEQF
V: TRBV29-1; J: TRBJ1-2; length: 12; CDR3: SVRETGLDYGYT
V: TRBV3-1/TRBV3-2; J: TRBJ2-7; length: 15; CDR3: ASSQAEAGASSYEQY
V: TRBV11-2; J: TRBJ2-1; length: 14; CDR3: ASSPMSGGLVNEQF
V: TRBV9; J: TRBJ1-2; length: 13; CDR3: ASSAGGRGRYGYT
V: TRBV30; J: TRBJ2-7; length: 13; CDR3: AWSVKGSFLNEQY
V: TRBV5-4; J: TRBJ1-3; length: 12; CDR3: ASSLSNSGNTIY
V: TRBV19; J: TRBJ2-7; length: 13; CDR3: ASSIYIDSIYEQY
V: TRBV3-1/TRBV3-2; J: TRBJ2-5; length: 12; CDR3: ASSQASGQKTQY
V: TRBV5-6; J: TRBJ2-7; length: 15; CDR3: ASSLVGLTGDSEQWY
V: TRBV18; J: TRBJ2-1; length: 14; CDR3: ASSSDALGGKVEWF
V: TRBV9; J: TRBJ1-6; length: 12; CDR3: ASSVEGQSSPLH
V: TRBV6-2/TRBV6-3; J: TRBJ2-1; length: 11; CDR3: ASSFGSGGALF
V: TRBV7-9; J: TRBJ1-1; length: 11; CDR3: ASSPTQNTEAF
V: TRBV5-3; J: TRBJ2-7; length: 12; CDR3: ALQSGQGAREQY
V: TRBV5-8; J: TRBJ2-1; length: 14; CDR3: ASSHMGQGAGNEQF
V: TRBV27; J: TRBJ1-2; length: 15; CDR3: ASRPSGPLLPNYGYT
V: TRBV11-2; J: TRBJ1-1; length: 14; CDR3: ASSLALQGRSTEAF
V: TRBV7-3; J: TRBJ1-2; length: 10; CDR3: ASSFGLYGYT
V: TRBV12-2; J: TRBJ2-7; length: 14; CDR3: ASRLGPGTGGNEQY
V: TRBV4-2; J: TRBJ1-1; length: 14; CDR3: ASSQDFEGANTEAF
V: TRBV7-9; J: TRBJ2-5; length: 9; CDR3: ASSSKETQY
V: TRBV28; J: TRBJ2-7; length: 14; CDR3: ASRGWQGSKTYEQY